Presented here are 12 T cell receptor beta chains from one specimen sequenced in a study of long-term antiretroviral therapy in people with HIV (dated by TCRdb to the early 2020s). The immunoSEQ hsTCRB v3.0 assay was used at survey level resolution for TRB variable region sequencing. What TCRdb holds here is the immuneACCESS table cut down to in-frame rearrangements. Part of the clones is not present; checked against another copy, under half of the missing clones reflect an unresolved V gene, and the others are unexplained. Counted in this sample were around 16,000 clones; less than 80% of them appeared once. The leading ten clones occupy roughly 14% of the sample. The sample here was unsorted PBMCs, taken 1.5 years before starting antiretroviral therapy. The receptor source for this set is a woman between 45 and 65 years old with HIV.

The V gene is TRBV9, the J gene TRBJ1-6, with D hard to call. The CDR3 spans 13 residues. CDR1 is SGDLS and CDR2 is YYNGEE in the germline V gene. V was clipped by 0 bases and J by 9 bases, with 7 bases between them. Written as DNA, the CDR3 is TGTGCCAGCAGCGTAGATCAGGTTTCACCCCTCCACTTT. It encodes CASSVDQVSPLHF. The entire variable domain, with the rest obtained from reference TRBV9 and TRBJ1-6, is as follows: DSGVTQTPKHLITATGQRVTLRCSPRSGDLSVYWYQQSLDQGLQFLIQYYNGEERAKGNILERFSAQQFPDLHSELNLSSLELGDSALYFCASSVDQVSPLHFGNGTRLTVT.

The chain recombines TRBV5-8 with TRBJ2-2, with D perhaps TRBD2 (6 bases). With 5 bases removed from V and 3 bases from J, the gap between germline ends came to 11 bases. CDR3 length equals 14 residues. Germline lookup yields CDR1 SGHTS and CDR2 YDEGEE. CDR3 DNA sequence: TGTGCCAGCAGGACTTGGGGGGACACCGGGGAGCTGTTTTTT. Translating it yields CASRTWGDTGELFF. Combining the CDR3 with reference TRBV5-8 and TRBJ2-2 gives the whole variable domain EAGVTQSPTHLIKTRGQQATLRCSPISGHTSVYWYQQALGLGLQFLLWYDEGEERNRGNFPPRFSGRQFPNYSSELNVNALELEDSALYLCASRTWGDTGELFFGEGSRLTVL.

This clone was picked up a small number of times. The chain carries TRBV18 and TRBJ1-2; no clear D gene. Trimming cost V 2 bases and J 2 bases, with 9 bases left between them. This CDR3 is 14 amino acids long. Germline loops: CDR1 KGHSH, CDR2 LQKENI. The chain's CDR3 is CASSPTAENYGYTF. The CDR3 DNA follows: TGTGCCAGCTCACCAACGGCAGAGAACTATGGCTACACCTTC.

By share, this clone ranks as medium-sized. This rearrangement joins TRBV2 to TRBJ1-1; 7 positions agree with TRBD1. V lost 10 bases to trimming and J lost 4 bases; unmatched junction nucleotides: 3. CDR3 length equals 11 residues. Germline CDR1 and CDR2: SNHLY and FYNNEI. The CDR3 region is CATGQATEAFF. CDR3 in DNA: TGTGCCACCGGACAGGCCACTGAAGCTTTCTTT.

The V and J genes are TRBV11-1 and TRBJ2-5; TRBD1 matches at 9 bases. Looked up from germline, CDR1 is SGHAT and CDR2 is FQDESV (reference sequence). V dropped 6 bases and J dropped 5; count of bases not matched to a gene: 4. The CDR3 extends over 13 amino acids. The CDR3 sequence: CASRNRGQETQYF. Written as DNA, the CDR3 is TGTGCCAGCAGAAACAGGGGGCAGGAGACCCAGTACTTC.

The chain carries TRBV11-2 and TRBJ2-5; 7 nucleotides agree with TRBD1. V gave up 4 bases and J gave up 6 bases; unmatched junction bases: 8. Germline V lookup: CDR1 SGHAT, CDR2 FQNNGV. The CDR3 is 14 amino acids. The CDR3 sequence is CASSSQGDSKTQYF. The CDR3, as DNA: TGTGCCAGCAGCTCCCAAGGGGACAGCAAGACCCAGTACTTC.

Here the CDR3 DNA reads TGCGCCAGCAGCTTTCTGGGCAGCCGTCTTCCTGGGGAGACCCAGTACTTC. As protein: CASSFLGSRLPGETQYF. The chain uses TRBV5-1 and TRBJ2-5; D unclear. The germline gives CDR1 SGHRS, CDR2 YFSETQ. V lost 2 bases to trimming and J lost 5 bases, with 22 bases between them. The CDR3 sequence is 17 residues long.

The CDR3 loop is CASRVGTDYEQYF. The CDR3 DNA reads as TGTGCCAGCAGGGTCGGGACGGACTACGAGCAGTACTTC. The chain carries TRBV28 and TRBJ2-7; D tentatively reads TRBD1 or TRBD2 (5 bases each). Trimming took off 6 bases at V and 3 bases at J, with 12 bases between the two ends. The CDR3 has 13 residues. In germline, CDR1 is MDHEN, CDR2 SYDVKM.

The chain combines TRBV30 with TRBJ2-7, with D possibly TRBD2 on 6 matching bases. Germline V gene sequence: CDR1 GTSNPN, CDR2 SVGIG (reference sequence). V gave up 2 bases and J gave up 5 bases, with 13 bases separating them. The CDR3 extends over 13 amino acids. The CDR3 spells CAWSSGRSHEQYF. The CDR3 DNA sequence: TGTGCCTGGAGTTCTGGGAGGTCCCACGAGCAGTACTTC.

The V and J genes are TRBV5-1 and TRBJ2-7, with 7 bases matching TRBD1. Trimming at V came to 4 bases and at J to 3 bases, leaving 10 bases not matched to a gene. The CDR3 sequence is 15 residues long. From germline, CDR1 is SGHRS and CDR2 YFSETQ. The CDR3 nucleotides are TGCGCCAGCAGCCCGGGGACAGTGACCGGCTACGAGCAGTACTTC. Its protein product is CASSPGTVTGYEQYF.

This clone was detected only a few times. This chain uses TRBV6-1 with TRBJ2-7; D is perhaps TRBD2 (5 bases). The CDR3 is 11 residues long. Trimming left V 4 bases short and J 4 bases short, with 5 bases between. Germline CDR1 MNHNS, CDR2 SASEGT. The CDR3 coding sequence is TGTGCCAGCAGTGGACTATACGAGCAGTACGTC. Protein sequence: CASSGLYEQYV.

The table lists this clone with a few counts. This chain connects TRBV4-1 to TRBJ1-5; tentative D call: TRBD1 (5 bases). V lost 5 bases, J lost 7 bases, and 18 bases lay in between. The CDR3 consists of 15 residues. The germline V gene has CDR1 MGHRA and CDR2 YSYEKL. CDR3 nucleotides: TGCGCCAGCAGCTCACGGGATATTGGGGACCAGCCCCAGCATTTT. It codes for CASSSRDIGDQPQHF.